Listed below are T cell receptor beta chains from one sample, sequenced in a study of T-cell reconstitution after alpha-beta-depleted transplantation in children. TCRdb processed the PCR reads anew with MiXCR; each CDR3 protein has one entry. Found here are about 210,000 distinct CDR3 sequences, roughly 15% of them singletons; the top ten hold roughly two fifths. This sample comprised PBMCs, mostly from graft donor cells, obtained 360 days after TCRalphabeta/CD19-depleted stem cell transplant. Receptors originate from a male patient under 10 years old who had a stem cell transplant for acute lymphoblastic leukemia, so the T cells may come from the graft donor. CDR3s include the opening cysteine and the closing phenylalanine or tryptophan. Each record gives: D gene, V gene, J gene, clone size, CDR3 protein, CDR3 DNA. D genes are given only for firm matches. A row's size may be missing; if present it is once, few, many or a size class.

D gene: NA
V gene: TRBV29-1
J gene: TRBJ2-5
clone size: few
CDR3 protein: CSARDSLQETQYF
CDR3 DNA: TGCAGCGCTCGGGACTCGCTACAAGAGACCCAGTACTTC

D gene: NA
V gene: TRBV25-1
J gene: TRBJ2-3
clone size: few
CDR3 protein: CASSEGEMVADTQYF
CDR3 DNA: TGTGCCAGCAGTGAAGGGGAGATGGTCGCAGATACGCAGTATTTT

D gene: TRBD2
V gene: TRBV6-2/TRBV6-3
J gene: TRBJ2-2
clone size: NA
CDR3 protein: CASSTISGPRNTGELFF
CDR3 DNA: TGTGCCAGCAGTACGATTAGCGGGCCCCGGAACACCGGGGAGCTGTTTTTT

D gene: TRBD2
V gene: TRBV29-1
J gene: TRBJ2-2
clone size: NA
CDR3 protein: CSVQKAGDDTGELFF
CDR3 DNA: TGCAGCGTCCAAAAAGCGGGGGACGATACCGGGGAGCTGTTTTTT

D gene: TRBD2
V gene: TRBV11-1
J gene: TRBJ2-3
clone size: few
CDR3 protein: CASSLALSGGPSTDTQYF
CDR3 DNA: TGTGCCAGCAGCTTAGCCCTAAGCGGGGGTCCCAGCACAGATACGCAGTATTTT

D gene: NA
V gene: TRBV6-5
J gene: TRBJ2-7
clone size: few
CDR3 protein: CASSYSASYEQYF
CDR3 DNA: TGTGCCAGCAGTTACTCGGCGAGTTACGAGCAGTACTTC

D gene: NA
V gene: TRBV29-1
J gene: TRBJ2-7
clone size: NA
CDR3 protein: CSAEDGTYEQYF
CDR3 DNA: TGCAGCGCCGAGGACGGAACCTACGAGCAGTACTTC

D gene: NA
V gene: TRBV5-1
J gene: TRBJ2-2
clone size: NA
CDR3 protein: CASSLTLLSGHPNTGELFF
CDR3 DNA: TGCGCCAGCAGCTTGACCTTACTTTCGGGACACCCGAACACCGGGGAGCTGTTTTTT

D gene: NA
V gene: TRBV11-3
J gene: TRBJ2-1
clone size: NA
CDR3 protein: CASSLSATNYNEQFF
CDR3 DNA: TGTGCCAGCAGCTTATCGGCTACAAACTACAATGAGCAGTTCTTC

D gene: TRBD1
V gene: TRBV5-1
J gene: TRBJ2-1
clone size: few
CDR3 protein: CASSWGQGGNEQFF
CDR3 DNA: TGCGCCAGCAGCTGGGGACAGGGAGGGAATGAGCAGTTCTTC

D gene: TRBD1
V gene: TRBV20-1
J gene: TRBJ2-7
clone size: NA
CDR3 protein: CSAREPGTGLHEQYF
CDR3 DNA: TGCAGTGCTAGGGAACCCGGGACAGGGCTTCACGAGCAGTACTTC

D gene: NA
V gene: TRBV29-1
J gene: TRBJ2-1
clone size: many
CDR3 protein: CSVESGGHLAFF
CDR3 DNA: TGCAGCGTTGAAAGTGGTGGTCACTTGGCGTTCTTC

D gene: TRBD2
V gene: TRBV12-3/TRBV12-4
J gene: TRBJ2-2
clone size: once
CDR3 protein: CASRWTSGGEDTGELFF
CDR3 DNA: TGTGCCAGCAGGTGGACTAGCGGGGGGGAGGACACCGGGGAGCTGTTTTTT

D gene: NA
V gene: TRBV20-1
J gene: TRBJ1-1
clone size: many
CDR3 protein: CSAKENTEAFF
CDR3 DNA: TGCAGTGCTAAGGAGAACACTGAAGCTTTCTTT

D gene: NA
V gene: TRBV9
J gene: TRBJ2-7
clone size: NA
CDR3 protein: CASSALVTGNAEQYF
CDR3 DNA: TGTGCCAGCAGCGCCCTCGTGACAGGAAATGCCGAGCAGTACTTC

D gene: NA
V gene: TRBV11-1
J gene: TRBJ1-4
clone size: NA
CDR3 protein: CASSHTPQGLNEKVFF
CDR3 DNA: TGTGCCAGCAGCCATACCCCGCAGGGTCTAAATGAAAAAGTGTTTTTT

D gene: TRBD1
V gene: TRBV6-5
J gene: TRBJ2-3
clone size: NA
CDR3 protein: CASSYSPRTGRSTDTQYF
CDR3 DNA: TGTGCCAGCAGTTACTCGCCGAGGACAGGGAGGAGCACAGATACGCAGTATTTT

D gene: TRBD1
V gene: TRBV10-3
J gene: TRBJ2-7
clone size: many
CDR3 protein: CAISGGDRTTEIFYEQYF
CDR3 DNA: TGTGCCATCAGTGGGGGGGACAGGACTACCGAAATATTCTACGAGCAGTACTTC

D gene: TRBD2
V gene: TRBV29-1
J gene: TRBJ2-3
clone size: few
CDR3 protein: CSVVPSSGSTDTQYF
CDR3 DNA: TGCAGCGTTGTTCCTTCTAGCGGAAGCACAGATACGCAGTATTTT

D gene: TRBD1
V gene: TRBV15
J gene: TRBJ1-1
clone size: few
CDR3 protein: CATSRGDSQMNTEAFF
CDR3 DNA: TGTGCCACCAGCAGAGGGGACAGCCAGATGAACACTGAAGCTTTCTTT

D gene: TRBD2
V gene: TRBV28
J gene: TRBJ2-7
clone size: few
CDR3 protein: CASRMHSGGAYEQYF
CDR3 DNA: TGTGCCAGCAGAATGCATAGCGGGGGGGCCTACGAGCAGTACTTC

D gene: NA
V gene: TRBV3-1
J gene: TRBJ2-1
clone size: few
CDR3 protein: CASSHPSGHRNEQFF
CDR3 DNA: TGTGCCAGCAGCCACCCCTCGGGACATCGCAATGAGCAGTTCTTC

D gene: TRBD1
V gene: TRBV18
J gene: TRBJ2-3
clone size: few
CDR3 protein: CASSPNLSTGGPDTQYF
CDR3 DNA: TGTGCCAGCTCACCAAACCTTTCGACAGGGGGACCAGATACGCAGTATTTT

D gene: TRBD2
V gene: TRBV30
J gene: TRBJ2-7
clone size: NA
CDR3 protein: CAHNGGGYEQYF
CDR3 DNA: TGTGCCCACAATGGGGGGGGGTACGAGCAGTACTTC

D gene: NA
V gene: TRBV10-3
J gene: TRBJ1-1
clone size: NA
CDR3 protein: CAISEWRKQNTEAFF
CDR3 DNA: TGTGCCATCAGTGAGTGGAGGAAACAGAACACTGAAGCTTTCTTT

D gene: TRBD2
V gene: TRBV6-1
J gene: TRBJ2-3
clone size: NA
CDR3 protein: CASSPTGGPTDTQYF
CDR3 DNA: TGTGCCAGCAGTCCTACGGGGGGGCCCACAGATACGCAGTATTTT

D gene: NA
V gene: TRBV6-2/TRBV6-3
J gene: TRBJ1-2
clone size: NA
CDR3 protein: CASSYSRDGYTF
CDR3 DNA: TGTGCCAGCAGTTACTCCCGGGACGGCTACACCTTC

D gene: NA
V gene: TRBV29-1
J gene: TRBJ2-7
clone size: few
CDR3 protein: CSVLRGEQYF
CDR3 DNA: TGCAGCGTGCTAAGGGGGGAGCAGTACTTC

D gene: TRBD2
V gene: TRBV10-3
J gene: TRBJ2-7
clone size: few
CDR3 protein: CAISDELGRVEQYF
CDR3 DNA: TGTGCCATCAGTGATGAACTAGGGAGGGTCGAGCAGTACTTC

D gene: NA
V gene: TRBV7-8
J gene: TRBJ1-5
clone size: few
CDR3 protein: CASSSVGISNQPQHF
CDR3 DNA: TGTGCCAGCAGCTCCGTTGGGATTAGCAATCAGCCCCAGCATTTT

D gene: TRBD2
V gene: TRBV6-5
J gene: TRBJ2-7
clone size: once
CDR3 protein: CASSYAELASEQYF
CDR3 DNA: TGTGCCAGCAGTTACGCCGAACTAGCGTCGGAGCAGTACTTC

D gene: NA
V gene: TRBV20-1
J gene: TRBJ1-1
clone size: few
CDR3 protein: CSARRTADTEAFF
CDR3 DNA: TGCAGTGCTAGAAGGACAGCAGACACTGAAGCTTTCTTT

D gene: NA
V gene: TRBV5-1
J gene: TRBJ1-1
clone size: NA
CDR3 protein: CASRRDGLNTEAFF
CDR3 DNA: TGCGCCAGCAGGAGGGACGGTTTGAACACTGAAGCTTTCTTT

D gene: NA
V gene: TRBV12-3/TRBV12-4
J gene: TRBJ1-3
clone size: many
CDR3 protein: CASRDPRTPSGNTIYF
CDR3 DNA: TGTGCCAGCAGAGACCCCAGGACACCCTCTGGAAACACCATATATTTT

D gene: TRBD2
V gene: TRBV6-5
J gene: TRBJ2-1
clone size: few
CDR3 protein: CASSAGLDMFF
CDR3 DNA: TGTGCCAGCAGTGCGGGACTAGACATGTTCTTC

D gene: TRBD1
V gene: TRBV3-1
J gene: TRBJ2-2
clone size: NA
CDR3 protein: CASGGTGGTGELFF
CDR3 DNA: TGTGCCAGCGGCGGGACAGGGGGCACCGGGGAGCTGTTTTTT

D gene: NA
V gene: TRBV5-1
J gene: TRBJ2-2
clone size: few
CDR3 protein: CASSLVDSFTGELFF
CDR3 DNA: TGCGCCAGCAGCTTGGTAGACAGCTTCACCGGGGAGCTGTTTTTT

D gene: NA
V gene: TRBV6-5
J gene: TRBJ1-1
clone size: many
CDR3 protein: CASSLGRAGEAEAFF
CDR3 DNA: TGTGCCAGCAGTCTTGGGAGGGCGGGTGAGGCTGAAGCTTTCTTT

D gene: TRBD2
V gene: TRBV5-6
J gene: TRBJ2-4
clone size: NA
CDR3 protein: CASSAGTNNIQYF
CDR3 DNA: TGTGCCAGCAGCGCCGGGACTAACAACATTCAGTACTTC

D gene: TRBD1
V gene: TRBV29-1
J gene: TRBJ2-7
clone size: NA
CDR3 protein: CSVGRTGGEQYF
CDR3 DNA: TGCAGCGTTGGGCGGACAGGGGGCGAGCAGTACTTC

D gene: NA
V gene: TRBV5-1
J gene: TRBJ2-1
clone size: few
CDR3 protein: CATAGAYNEQFF
CDR3 DNA: TGCGCCACCGCTGGGGCCTACAATGAGCAGTTCTTC

D gene: NA
V gene: TRBV5-1
J gene: TRBJ2-4
clone size: few
CDR3 protein: CASSFLPTTGEENIQYF
CDR3 DNA: TGCGCCAGCAGCTTTCTCCCCACTACAGGGGAGGAAAACATTCAGTACTTC

D gene: NA
V gene: TRBV10-3
J gene: TRBJ1-1
clone size: NA
CDR3 protein: CAISAGFSNTEAFF
CDR3 DNA: TGTGCCATCAGTGCGGGGTTTTCGAACACTGAAGCTTTCTTT

D gene: TRBD1
V gene: TRBV18
J gene: TRBJ2-7
clone size: few
CDR3 protein: CASSPGTGAAYEQYF
CDR3 DNA: TGTGCCAGCTCACCGGGGACAGGGGCAGCCTACGAGCAGTACTTC

D gene: NA
V gene: TRBV12-3/TRBV12-4
J gene: TRBJ1-1
clone size: NA
CDR3 protein: CASSWYRGDTEAFF
CDR3 DNA: TGTGCCAGCAGTTGGTATAGGGGGGACACTGAAGCTTTCTTT

D gene: NA
V gene: TRBV7-8
J gene: TRBJ2-5
clone size: NA
CDR3 protein: CASSLDSLERETQYF
CDR3 DNA: TGTGCCAGCAGCTTAGATTCTCTGGAGAGAGAGACCCAGTACTTC

D gene: NA
V gene: TRBV19
J gene: TRBJ2-7
clone size: NA
CDR3 protein: CASSTPRDGFPYEQYF
CDR3 DNA: TGTGCCAGTAGTACACCTCGGGACGGCTTTCCCTACGAGCAGTACTTC

D gene: NA
V gene: TRBV7-6
J gene: TRBJ1-1
clone size: NA
CDR3 protein: CASSLALTRGGTEAFF
CDR3 DNA: TGTGCCAGCAGCTTGGCCCTGACAAGGGGCGGCACTGAAGCTTTCTTT

D gene: TRBD2
V gene: TRBV6-2/TRBV6-3
J gene: TRBJ2-3
clone size: NA
CDR3 protein: CASSGLVTQYF
CDR3 DNA: TGTGCCAGCAGTGGACTAGTCACGCAGTATTTT

D gene: TRBD2
V gene: TRBV11-2
J gene: TRBJ2-1
clone size: many
CDR3 protein: CASLRGLADNEQFF
CDR3 DNA: TGTGCCAGCTTAAGGGGACTAGCGGACAATGAGCAGTTCTTC

D gene: NA
V gene: TRBV28
J gene: TRBJ2-2
clone size: NA
CDR3 protein: CASTLRQVTGELFF
CDR3 DNA: TGTGCCAGCACCCTCCGACAGGTCACCGGGGAGCTGTTTTTT

D gene: NA
V gene: TRBV5-1
J gene: TRBJ2-1
clone size: NA
CDR3 protein: CASSLADPVGYNEQFF
CDR3 DNA: TGCGCCAGCAGCTTGGCCGATCCTGTGGGATACAATGAGCAGTTCTTC

D gene: TRBD1
V gene: TRBV7-9
J gene: TRBJ1-2
clone size: NA
CDR3 protein: CASSWGTGAGYTF
CDR3 DNA: TGTGCCAGCAGCTGGGGGACAGGGGCTGGCTACACCTTC

D gene: TRBD1
V gene: TRBV12-3/TRBV12-4
J gene: TRBJ2-7
clone size: few
CDR3 protein: CASSTHRGSYEQYF
CDR3 DNA: TGTGCCAGCAGTACACACAGGGGGTCCTACGAGCAGTACTTC

D gene: TRBD2
V gene: TRBV20-1
J gene: TRBJ2-5
clone size: few
CDR3 protein: CSASPLAEDPETQYF
CDR3 DNA: TGCAGTGCTAGTCCCCTAGCGGAGGATCCAGAGACCCAGTACTTC

D gene: TRBD1
V gene: TRBV27
J gene: TRBJ1-1
clone size: NA
CDR3 protein: CASSPYTGGPEAFF
CDR3 DNA: TGTGCCAGCAGTCCGTACACAGGGGGCCCTGAAGCTTTCTTT

D gene: NA
V gene: TRBV28
J gene: TRBJ2-7
clone size: few
CDR3 protein: CASSQTLYEQYF
CDR3 DNA: TGTGCCAGCAGCCAGACCCTCTACGAGCAGTACTTC

D gene: NA
V gene: TRBV29-1
J gene: TRBJ2-1
clone size: NA
CDR3 protein: CSVGQAYNEQFF
CDR3 DNA: TGCAGCGTTGGACAGGCTTACAATGAGCAGTTCTTC